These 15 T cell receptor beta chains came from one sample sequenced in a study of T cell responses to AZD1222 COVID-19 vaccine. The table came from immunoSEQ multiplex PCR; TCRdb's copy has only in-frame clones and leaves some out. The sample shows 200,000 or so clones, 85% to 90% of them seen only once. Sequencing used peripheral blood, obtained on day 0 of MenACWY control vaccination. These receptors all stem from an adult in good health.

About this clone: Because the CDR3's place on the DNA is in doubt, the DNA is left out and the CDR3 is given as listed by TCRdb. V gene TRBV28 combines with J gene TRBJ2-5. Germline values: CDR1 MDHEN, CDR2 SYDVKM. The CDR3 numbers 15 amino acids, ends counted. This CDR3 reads CASSSSAANQETQYF.

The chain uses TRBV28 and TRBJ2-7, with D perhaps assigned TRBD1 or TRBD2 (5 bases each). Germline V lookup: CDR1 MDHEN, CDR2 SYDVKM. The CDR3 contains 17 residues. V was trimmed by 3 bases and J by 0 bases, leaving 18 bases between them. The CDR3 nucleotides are TGTGCCAGCAGTTTTAACCTTCCCAAGGGGAGCTCCTACGAGCAGTACTTC. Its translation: CASSFNLPKGSSYEQYF.

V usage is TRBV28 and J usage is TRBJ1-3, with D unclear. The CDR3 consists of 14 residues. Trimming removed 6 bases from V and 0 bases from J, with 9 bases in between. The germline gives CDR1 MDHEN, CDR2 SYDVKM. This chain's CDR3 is CASSPDNSGNTIYF. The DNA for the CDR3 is TGTGCCAGCAGCCCTGACAACTCTGGAAACACCATATATTTT.

The CDR3 spells CASSLNLAGQETQYF. The CDR3 DNA is TGTGCCAGCAGCTTAAATCTAGCGGGGCAAGAGACCCAGTACTTC. The chain has TRBV13 and TRBJ2-5, with TRBD2 matching 9 bases. Germline-derived CDR1 and CDR2 are PRHDT and FYEKMQ (reference sequence). V lost 2 bases, J lost 2 bases, and 3 bases stayed unmatched. The CDR3 runs to 15 residues.

Written as DNA, the CDR3 is TGTGCCAGCAGCTTGTTCGACCGTGGCAGACGATCCTACGAGCAGTACTTC. Its translation is CASSLFDRGRRSYEQYF. The chain has TRBV5-4 and TRBJ2-7; no firm D call. Germline CDR1 and CDR2: SGHNT and YYREEE (reference sequence). The germline V and J ends were trimmed by 1 base and 1 base, with 18 bases remaining between them. This CDR3 has 17 residues.

Here the CDR3 reads CASSFSAQETQYF. The CDR3 bases are TGTGCCAGCAGCTTTTCAGCTCAAGAGACCCAGTACTTC. This chain links TRBV7-2 with TRBJ2-5; D not certain. This CDR3 is built from 13 residues. The germline V and J ends were trimmed by 3 bases and 2 bases, with 7 bases remaining between them. Looked up from germline, CDR1 is SGHTA and CDR2 is FQGNSA.

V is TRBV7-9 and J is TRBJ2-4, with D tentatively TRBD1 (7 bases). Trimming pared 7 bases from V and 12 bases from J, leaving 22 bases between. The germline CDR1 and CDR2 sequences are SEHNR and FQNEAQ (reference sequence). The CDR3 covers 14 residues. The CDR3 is CASTPQTGWGGQYF. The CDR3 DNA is TGTGCCAGCACCCCCCAGACAGGGTGGGGAGGTCAGTACTTC. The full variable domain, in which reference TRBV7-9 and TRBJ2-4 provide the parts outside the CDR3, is DTGVSQNPRHKITKRGQNVTFRCDPISEHNRLYWYRQTLGQGPEFLTYFQNEAQLEKSRLLSDRFSAERPKGSFSTLEIQRTEQGDSAMYLCASTPQTGWGGQYFGAGTRLSVL.

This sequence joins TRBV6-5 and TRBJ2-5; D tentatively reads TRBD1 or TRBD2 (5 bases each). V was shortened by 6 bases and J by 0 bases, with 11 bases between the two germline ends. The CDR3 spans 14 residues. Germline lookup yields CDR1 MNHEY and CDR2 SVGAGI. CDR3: CASSPGRYQETQYF. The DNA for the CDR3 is TGTGCCAGCAGCCCGGGACGGTACCAAGAGACCCAGTACTTC.

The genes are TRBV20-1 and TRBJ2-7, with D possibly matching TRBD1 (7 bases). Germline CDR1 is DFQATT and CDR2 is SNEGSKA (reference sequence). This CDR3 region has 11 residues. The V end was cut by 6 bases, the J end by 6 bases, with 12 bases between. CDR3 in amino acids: CSARGESEQYF. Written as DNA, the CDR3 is TGCAGTGCCAGGGGGGAATCCGAGCAGTACTTC.

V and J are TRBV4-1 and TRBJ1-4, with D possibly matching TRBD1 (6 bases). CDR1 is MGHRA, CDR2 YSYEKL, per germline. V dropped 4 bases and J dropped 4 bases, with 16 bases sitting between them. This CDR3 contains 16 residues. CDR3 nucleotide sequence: TGCGCCAGCAGCCGCGGTGACAGGACCATTAATGAAAAACTGTTTTTT. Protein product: CASSRGDRTINEKLFF.

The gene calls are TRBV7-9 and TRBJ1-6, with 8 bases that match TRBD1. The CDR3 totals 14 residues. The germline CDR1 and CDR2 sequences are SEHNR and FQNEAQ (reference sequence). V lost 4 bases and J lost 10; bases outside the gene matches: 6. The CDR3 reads CASSYGQGQSPLHF. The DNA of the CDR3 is TGTGCCAGCAGCTACGGACAGGGACAATCACCCCTCCACTTT.

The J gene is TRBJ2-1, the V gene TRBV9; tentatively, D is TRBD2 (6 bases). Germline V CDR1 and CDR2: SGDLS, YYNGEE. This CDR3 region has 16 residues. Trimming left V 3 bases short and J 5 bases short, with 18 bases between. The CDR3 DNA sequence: TGTGCCAGCAGCGCTCCCAGCGGGCAGGGAGACAATGAGCAGTTCTTC. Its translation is CASSAPSGQGDNEQFF.

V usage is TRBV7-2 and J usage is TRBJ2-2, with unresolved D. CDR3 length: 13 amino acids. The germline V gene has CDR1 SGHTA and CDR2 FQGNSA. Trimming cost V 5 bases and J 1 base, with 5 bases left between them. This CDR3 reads CASSVRNTGELFF. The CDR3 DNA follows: TGTGCCAGCAGCGTCAGGAACACCGGGGAGCTGTTTTTT.

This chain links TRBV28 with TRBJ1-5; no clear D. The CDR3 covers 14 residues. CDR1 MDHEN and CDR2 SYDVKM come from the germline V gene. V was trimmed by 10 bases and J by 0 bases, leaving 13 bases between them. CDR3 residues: CATRGGPSNQPQHF. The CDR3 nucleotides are TGTGCCACCCGGGGTGGCCCTAGCAATCAGCCCCAGCATTTT. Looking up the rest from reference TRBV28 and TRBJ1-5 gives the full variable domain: DVKVTQSSRYLVKRTGEKVFLECVQDMDHENMFWYRQDPGLGLRLIYFSYDVKMKEKGDIPEGYSVSREKKERFSLILESASTNQTSMYLCATRGGPSNQPQHFGDGTRLSIL.

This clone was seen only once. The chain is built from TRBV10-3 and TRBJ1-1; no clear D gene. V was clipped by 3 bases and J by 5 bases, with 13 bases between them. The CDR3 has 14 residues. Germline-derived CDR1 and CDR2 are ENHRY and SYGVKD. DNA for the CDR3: TGTGCCATCAGTGACAGGAAGGTGGGAACTGAAGCTTTCTTT. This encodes CAISDRKVGTEAFF.